This T cell receptor beta chain was sequenced in a study of T cell repertoires in aging, cancer and after chemotherapy. Study as a whole: Patients with glioblastoma brain tumors were sampled before and after temozolomide-based therapy.

The template was genomic DNA from peripheral blood, not RNA. A mixed TRB-A/B primer pool amplified rearranged TRB by multiplex touch-down PCR. One entry per CDR3 protein results from TCRdb running MiXCR on the multiplex PCR reads. The table includes about 1,000 distinct CDR3 sequences, about 45% detected once. With respect to this clonotype: Its specificity is unknown.

Overall study results and limits: In each cancer cohort, median generation probability increased across chemotherapy, suggesting thymic output rebounded. Compared with age-matched healthy donors, untreated hematological or solid cancer patients showed higher blood TCR clonality.

The germline CDR1 and CDR2 sequences are SQVTM and ANQGSEA. The CDR3 loop spans 15 amino acids. The V segment lost 3 bases and the J segment 6 bases; nucleotides outside the gene matches: 4. The chain couples TRBV29-1 to TRBJ2-3; TRBD2 matches 15 bases. This sequence was found in a human donor with a solid tumor. The donor label of this sample is uncertain. Sequencing was done on a sample of blood. The CDR3 is CSVEGLAGGRDTQYF. DNA for the CDR3: TGCAGCGTTGAGGGACTAGCGGGGGGAAGGGATACGCAGTATTTT.